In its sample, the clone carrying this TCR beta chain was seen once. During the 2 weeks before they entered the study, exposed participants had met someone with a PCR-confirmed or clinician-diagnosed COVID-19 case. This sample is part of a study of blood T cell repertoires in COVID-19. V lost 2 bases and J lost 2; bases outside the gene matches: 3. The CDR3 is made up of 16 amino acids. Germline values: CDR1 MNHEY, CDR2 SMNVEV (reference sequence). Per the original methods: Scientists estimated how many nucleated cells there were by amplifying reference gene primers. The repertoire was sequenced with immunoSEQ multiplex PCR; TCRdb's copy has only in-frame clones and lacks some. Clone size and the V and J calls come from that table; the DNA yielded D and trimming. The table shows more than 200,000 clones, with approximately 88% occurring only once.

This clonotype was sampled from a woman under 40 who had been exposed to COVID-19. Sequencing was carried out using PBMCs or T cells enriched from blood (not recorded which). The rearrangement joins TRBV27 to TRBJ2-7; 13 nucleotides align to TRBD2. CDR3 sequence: CASSLEGTSGTYEQYF. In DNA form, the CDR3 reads TGTGCCAGCAGTTTAGAAGGGACTAGCGGGACCTACGAGCAGTACTTC.